Listed below are T cell receptor beta chains from one sample, sequenced in a study of a mutant IDH1 vaccine in newly diagnosed glioma. The protocol was immunoSEQ multiplex PCR, while the TCRdb copy is restricted to in-frame clones and leaves out a portion. The table includes tens of thousands of clones, 80% detected once. Their cognate antigens are unknown. Sequencing was performed on PBMCs, taken from a glioma patient whose treatment included an IDH1 peptide vaccine. The receptors were gathered from a man between 50 and 59 years old with glioma. Both conserved end residues are part of each CDR3. The D gene is left open where the match is weak. The size of a clone is reported for some rows only, either as once, few or many, or as a class for expanded clones.

v_gene	j_gene	d_gene	abundance	CDR3nt	CDR3aa
TRBV29-1	TRBJ2-1	TRBD2	once	TGCAGCGTTGAACGAGGTACGGACTATATAGCGGGAGGGAGCTCCTACAATGAGCAGTTCTTC	CSVERGTDYIAGGSSYNEQFF
TRBV19	TRBJ2-1	NA	NA	TGTGCCACCTCTAAAAGCTCCTACAATGAGCAGTTCTTC	CATSKSSYNEQFF
TRBV27	TRBJ2-7	TRBD1	NA	TGTGCCAGCAGTCGTTGGACAGGCAAGTCCTACGAGCAGTACTTC	CASSRWTGKSYEQYF
TRBV27	TRBJ1-1	NA	NA	TGTGCCAGCACCCGGGCGGGGGGGGCCACTGAAGCTTTCTTT	CASTRAGGATEAFF
TRBV19	TRBJ1-5	TRBD1	few	TGTGCCAGTGTTGTGGTTGGGACAGGGAATCAGCCCCAGCATTTT	CASVVVGTGNQPQHF
TRBV2	TRBJ2-1	NA	NA	TGTGCCAGCAGTGGAACAGGAACAATGAGGCAGTTCTTC	CASSGTGTMRQFF
TRBV6-4	TRBJ2-3	NA	NA	TGTGCCAGCAGTGGCACGGGGACTGGGATGGATACGCAGTATTTT	CASSGTGTGMDTQYF
TRBV27	TRBJ1-4	NA	NA	TGTGCCAGCAGTTTAGGGGGCACTAATGAAAAACTGTTTTTT	CASSLGGTNEKLFF
TRBV27	TRBJ2-7	NA	NA	TGTGCCAGCAGTTTCGGGCCATCCTACGAGCAGTACTTC	CASSFGPSYEQYF
TRBV19	TRBJ2-7	NA	NA	TGTGCCAGTAGTACACGGGACACCACTACCTACGAGCAGTACTTC	CASSTRDTTTYEQYF
TRBV5-4	TRBJ1-1	TRBD1	NA	TGTGCTTACACCCGAGACAGGGTGGTCTCTCGGACTGAAGCTTTCTTT	CAYTRDRVVSRTEAFF
TRBV6-5	TRBJ2-7	TRBD1	NA	TGTGCCAGCAACACAGGGGAAGATTCCTCCTACGAGCAGTACTTC	CASNTGEDSSYEQYF
TRBV2	TRBJ2-5	TRBD2	NA	TGTGCCAGCACCTCGGGACTACAAGAGACCCAGTACTTC	CASTSGLQETQYF
TRBV9	TRBJ2-2	NA	NA	TGTGCCAGCAGGCCGGCGAGCGGGGAGCTGTTTTTT	CASRPASGELFF